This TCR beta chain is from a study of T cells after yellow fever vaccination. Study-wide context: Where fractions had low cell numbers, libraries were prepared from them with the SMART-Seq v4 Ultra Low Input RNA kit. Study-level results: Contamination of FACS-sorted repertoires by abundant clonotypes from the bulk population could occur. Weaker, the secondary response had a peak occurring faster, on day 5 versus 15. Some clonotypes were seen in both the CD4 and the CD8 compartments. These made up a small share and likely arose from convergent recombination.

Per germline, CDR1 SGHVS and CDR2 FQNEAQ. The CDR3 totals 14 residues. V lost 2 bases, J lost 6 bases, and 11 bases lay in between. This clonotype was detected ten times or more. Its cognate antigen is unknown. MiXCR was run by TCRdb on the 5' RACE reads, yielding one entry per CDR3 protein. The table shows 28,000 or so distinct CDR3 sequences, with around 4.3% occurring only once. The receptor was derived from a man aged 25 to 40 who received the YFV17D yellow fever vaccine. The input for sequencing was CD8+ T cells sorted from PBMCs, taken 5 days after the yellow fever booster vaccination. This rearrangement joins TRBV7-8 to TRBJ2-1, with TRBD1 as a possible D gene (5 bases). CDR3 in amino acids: CASSLTTGINEQFF. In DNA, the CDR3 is TGTGCCAGCAGCTTAACCACAGGAATCAATGAGCAGTTCTTC.